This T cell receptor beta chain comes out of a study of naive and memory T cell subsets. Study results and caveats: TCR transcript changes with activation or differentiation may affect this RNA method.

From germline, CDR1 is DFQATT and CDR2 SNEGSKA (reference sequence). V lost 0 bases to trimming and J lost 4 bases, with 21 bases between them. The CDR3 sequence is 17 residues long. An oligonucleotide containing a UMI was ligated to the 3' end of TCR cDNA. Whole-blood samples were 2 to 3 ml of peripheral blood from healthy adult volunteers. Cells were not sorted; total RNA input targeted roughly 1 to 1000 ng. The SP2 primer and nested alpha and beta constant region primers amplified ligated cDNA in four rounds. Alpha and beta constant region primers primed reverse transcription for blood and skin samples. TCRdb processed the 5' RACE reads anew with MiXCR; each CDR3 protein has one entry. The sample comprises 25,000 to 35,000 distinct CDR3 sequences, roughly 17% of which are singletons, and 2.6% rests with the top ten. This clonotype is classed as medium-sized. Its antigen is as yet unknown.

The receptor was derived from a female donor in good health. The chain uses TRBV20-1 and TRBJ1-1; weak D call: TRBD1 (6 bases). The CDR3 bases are TGCAGTGCTAGAGAGGTCCGGACAGCCCTCTTAAGCACTGAAGCTTTCTTT. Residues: CSAREVRTALLSTEAFF.